Below are 29 T cell receptor beta chains sequenced from a single sample in a study of Graves' ophthalmopathy and Graves' hyperthyroidism. Amplified material comprised TCR beta CDR3 regions derived from RNA transcripts. After a first-round RT-PCR with HTBI primers, a second-round multiplex PCR was run. Each CDR3 protein is one row after TCRdb ran MiXCR on the multiplex PCR reads. The profile shows a few hundred thousand distinct CDR3 sequences, about 16% of them singletons. Sequenced sample: peripheral blood. All receptors derive from a woman aged 18-29 years with stable Graves' hyperthyroidism.

This clonotype has at least ten counts. This chain connects TRBV6-5 to TRBJ2-7; D might be TRBD2 (6 bases). The germline V gene has CDR1 MNHEY and CDR2 SVGAGI. The CDR3 has 14 residues. The V end was cut by 4 bases, the J end by 5 bases, with 15 bases between. The CDR3 region has the DNA TGTGCCAGCAGTTTTGCGGATTGGGAGGACGAGCAGTACTTC. Translating it yields CASSFADWEDEQYF.

This clonotype has at least ten counts. J is TRBJ1-1 and V is TRBV7-9; the D gene is possibly TRBD1 (6 bases). Trimming cost V 5 bases and J 2 bases, with 12 bases left between them. Germline assignment: CDR1 SEHNR and CDR2 FQNEAQ (reference sequence). The CDR3 is made up of 14 amino acids. In nucleotides, the CDR3 is TGTGCCAGCAGCCTACCGGGACACAACACTGAAGCTTTCTTT. Its protein is CASSLPGHNTEAFF. Based on the CDR3 plus reference TRBV7-9 and TRBJ1-1, the full variable domain is DTGVSQNPRHKITKRGQNVTFRCDPISEHNRLYWYRQTLGQGPEFLTYFQNEAQLEKSRLLSDRFSAERPKGSFSTLEIQRTEQGDSAMYLCASSLPGHNTEAFFGQGTRLTVV.

At least ten counts were recorded for this clonotype. V gene TRBV7-2 combines with J gene TRBJ2-7; D ambiguous. The CDR3 is 11 residues long. V lost 6 bases and J lost 6, with 9 bases in between. Germline loops: CDR1 SGHTA, CDR2 FQGNSA. The CDR3 sequence is CASSEGLEQYF. The DNA of the CDR3 is TGTGCCAGCAGTGAAGGGCTCGAGCAGTACTTC.

This chain uses TRBV20-1 with TRBJ1-2; D not resolved. The CDR3 sequence is 10 residues long. Germline CDR1 is DFQATT and CDR2 is SNEGSKA (reference sequence). V was clipped by 5 bases and J by 4 bases, with 5 bases between them. The CDR3 DNA follows: TGCAGTGCTGTCAGCTATGGCTACACCTTC. Translated, it gives CSAVSYGYTF.

The sample holds many counts of this clonotype. The chain links TRBV6-5 to TRBJ1-1; TRBD1 is a possible D gene (5 bases). The length of the CDR3 is 14 residues. The V gene lost 2 bases and the J gene lost 6 bases, with 13 bases spanning the gap. Germline CDR1 and CDR2: MNHEY and SVGAGI. As DNA, the CDR3 is TGTGCCAGCAGTTACAGGGTTAGGGGCCCTGAAGCTTTCTTT. Encoded protein: CASSYRVRGPEAFF.

The chain couples TRBV19 to TRBJ1-5; D call uncertain. This CDR3 is 14 amino acids long. The V gene lost 6 bases and the J gene lost 4 bases, with 13 bases spanning the gap. Germline V gene data show CDR1 as LNHDA and CDR2 as SQIVND (reference sequence). The CDR3 region has the DNA TGTGCCAGTAGGCCCCCCCTGAGGAATCAGCCCCAGCATTTT. Encoded protein: CASRPPLRNQPQHF.

This clonotype was counted many times. The V and J genes are TRBV19 and TRBJ1-1; maybe TRBD1 (6 bases). Germline V gene sequence: CDR1 LNHDA, CDR2 SQIVND (reference sequence). Deletions cut 3 bases from V and 2 bases from J, with 10 bases between. The CDR3 contains 14 residues. The CDR3 here is CASSMPRGNTEAFF. The DNA for the CDR3 is TGTGCCAGTAGTATGCCCAGGGGTAACACTGAAGCTTTCTTT.

The table lists this clonotype with many counts. CDR3 DNA: TGCAGTGCTAGAGATAAAGATAGCAATCAGCCCCAGCATTTT. It yields the protein CSARDKDSNQPQHF. The rearrangement links TRBV20-1 to TRBJ1-5, with unresolved D. The germline CDR1 and CDR2 sequences are DFQATT and SNEGSKA (reference sequence). Trimming took off 0 bases at V and 0 bases at J, with 6 bases between the two ends. The CDR3 runs to 14 residues.

Ten or more counts support this clonotype. This chain links TRBV6-1 with TRBJ1-2, with unresolved D. CDR1 and CDR2 (germline): MNHNS, SASEGT. This CDR3 comprises 15 residues. Trimming cost V 6 bases and J 3 bases, with 17 bases left between them. CDR3 loop: CASSPRENWDYGYTF. Here the CDR3 DNA reads TGTGCCAGCAGCCCCCGGGAAAACTGGGACTATGGCTACACCTTC.

CDR3 protein: CSARGSGREQYF. CDR3 sequence (DNA): TGCAGTGCTAGAGGGTCAGGGCGGGAGCAGTACTTC. V gene TRBV20-1 combines with J gene TRBJ2-7; D might be TRBD1 (5 bases). Per germline, CDR1 DFQATT and CDR2 SNEGSKA (reference sequence). The CDR3 has 12 residues. V was pared by 1 base and J by 7 bases, with 11 bases between.

In this sample, this clonotype turned up many times. The chain carries TRBV27 and TRBJ1-1; TRBD1 is a possible D gene (6 bases). CDR1 and CDR2 (germline): MNHEY, SMNVEV (reference sequence). The V gene lost 4 bases and the J gene lost 4 bases, with 13 bases spanning the gap. CDR3 length: 14 residues. The CDR3 bases are TGTGCCAGCAGTTCTACAGGGCCCCCCACTGAAGCTTTCTTT. Protein product: CASSSTGPPTEAFF.

The chain joins TRBV6-1 to TRBJ1-5, with 9 bases that match TRBD1. Germline V gives CDR1 MNHNS, CDR2 SASEGT. Trimming at V came to 8 bases and at J to 2 bases, leaving 7 bases not matched to a gene. The length of the CDR3 is 15 residues. The DNA for the CDR3 is TGTGCCAGCGGGGGAAGGACAGGGGGCAATCAGCCCCAGCATTTT. Protein product: CASGGRTGGNQPQHF.

In this sample, this clonotype turned up many times. This rearrangement joins TRBV6-2 or TRBV6-3 to TRBJ1-5; D is ambiguous. The CDR3 totals 15 residues. Trimming shortened V by 4 bases and J by 1 base, and 11 bases separated the two germline ends. In germline, CDR1 is MNHEY, CDR2 SVGEGT. CDR3 in DNA: TGTGCCAGCAGTTTGGGCCCAGTGAGCAATCAGCCCCAGCATTTT. It codes for CASSLGPVSNQPQHF.

The sample holds many counts of this clonotype. V is TRBV19 and J is TRBJ2-5, with unresolved D. The CDR3 contains 11 residues. V was trimmed by 0 bases and J by 4 bases, leaving 0 bases between them. The germline gives CDR1 LNHDA, CDR2 SQIVND (reference sequence). CDR3 DNA sequence: TGTGCCAGTAGTATAGAAGAGACCCAGTACTTC. Encoded protein: CASSIEETQYF.

This clonotype was seen ten or more times. V usage is TRBV12-3 or TRBV12-4 and J usage is TRBJ2-7, with D maybe TRBD1 (6 bases). The V end was cut by 2 bases, the J end by 3 bases, with 11 bases between. The CDR3 extends over 14 amino acids. CDR3 nucleotides: TGTGCCAGCAGTTTAACGCCACAGGGCTACGAGCAGTACTTC. Its translation is CASSLTPQGYEQYF.

The sample holds many counts of this clonotype. The CDR3 DNA reads TGTGCCAGTAGTATAGTTCCCCCGGACAGGGTGGACTATGGCTACACCTTC. It translates to CASSIVPPDRVDYGYTF. J is TRBJ1-2 and V is TRBV19; 8 bases fit TRBD1. The CDR3 has 17 residues. From germline, CDR1 is LNHDA and CDR2 SQIVND (reference sequence). The junction had 10 bases not matched to a gene; V was cut back by 1 base and J by 3 bases. The variable domain in full, completed from reference TRBV19 and TRBJ1-2, reads DGGITQSPKYLFRKEGQNVTLSCEQNLNHDAMYWYRQDPGQGLRLIYYSQIVNDFQKGDIAEGYSVSREKKESFPLTVTSAQKNPTAFYLCASSIVPPDRVDYGYTFGSGTRLTVV.

This clonotype was counted ten times or more. The chain carries TRBV10-3 and TRBJ1-2, with 9 bases matching TRBD1. Trimming at V came to 3 bases and at J to 6 bases, leaving 5 bases not matched to a gene. CDR1 and CDR2 from the germline V gene are ENHRY and SYGVKD. The CDR3 totals 14 residues. The CDR3 coding sequence is TGTGCCATCAGTGACACTACAGGGGGCAATGGCTACACCTTC. It encodes CAISDTTGGNGYTF.

Notes on this clonotype: Possible read error: a much larger clone is one base away. This chain connects TRBV7-3 to TRBJ2-7; 9 bases are shared with TRBD1. Germline V gene lookup returns CDR1 SGHTA and CDR2 FQGTGA. The CDR3 loop spans 13 amino acids. The CDR3 sequence: CASSLDPGTGSNF. The CDR3 nucleotides are TGTGCCAGCAGCTTAGACCCCGGGACAGGGTCCAACTTC.

At least ten counts were recorded for this clonotype. CDR3 coding DNA: TGTGCCAGCTCTTGGGATGGCGCTGAAGCTTTCTTT. It codes for CASSWDGAEAFF. The chain joins TRBV18 to TRBJ1-1; unclear D gene. The CDR3 has 12 residues. The V and J ends lost 6 bases and 6 bases respectively, with 11 bases between them. Germline CDR1 is KGHSH and CDR2 is LQKENI.

This clonotype has at least ten counts. The chain links TRBV15 to TRBJ1-2; no clear D gene. CDR1 is LNHNV, CDR2 YYDKDF, per germline (reference sequence). CDR3 length: 11 amino acids. V was trimmed by 1 base and J by 6 bases, leaving 3 bases between them. In DNA form, the CDR3 reads TGTGCCACCAGCAGAGGGGATGGCTACACCTTC. Its protein is CATSRGDGYTF.

This CDR3 is CASSYRDGVNTEAFF. The CDR3 bases are TGTGCCAGCAGCTACCGGGACGGAGTGAACACTGAAGCTTTCTTT. V gene TRBV11-2 combines with J gene TRBJ1-1; TRBD1 might be the D (5 bases). The CDR3 contains 15 residues. CDR1 is SGHAT, CDR2 FQNNGV, per germline. Trimming took 4 bases from V and 0 from J, leaving 12 bases between them.

This clonotype was found many times. Here the CDR3 reads CASSPGTGFISYEQYF. DNA for the CDR3: TGTGCCAGCAGTCCCGGGACAGGCTTTATCTCCTACGAGCAGTACTTC. The V and J genes are TRBV6-1 and TRBJ2-7; 8 bases fit TRBD1. The CDR3 is 16 residues long. CDR1 MNHNS and CDR2 SASEGT come from the germline V gene. The trim removed 5 bases at V and 0 bases at J, leaving 9 bases unmatched.

The chain recombines TRBV15 with TRBJ2-7; 9 positions match TRBD1. This CDR3 comprises 15 residues. CDR1 is LNHNV, CDR2 YYDKDF, per germline (reference sequence). V was pared by 1 base and J by 1 base, with 2 bases of the junction left unmatched. CDR3 in DNA: TGTGCCACCAGCAGAGGACAGGGGGAATCCTACGAGCAGTACTTC. Protein sequence: CATSRGQGESYEQYF.

Of note for this clonotype: Compared with germline, one end of the junction differs, possibly owing to a read error. V usage is TRBV4-2 and J usage is TRBJ1-5; 8 nucleotides line up with TRBD1. The CDR3 consists of 16 residues. CDR1 is LGHNA and CDR2 is YNFKEQ in the germline V gene. The CDR3: CASNQAQGAGNQPQHF. The DNA of the CDR3 is TGTGCCAGCAACCAAGCCCAGGGGGCGGGCAATCAGCCCCAGCATTTT.

As to this clonotype: A much bigger clone sits one base away, suggesting this may be a read error. The chain joins TRBV6-2 or TRBV6-3 to TRBJ2-2; the D gene is possibly TRBD2 (5 bases). The CDR3 is 16 residues long. Germline V gene sequence: CDR1 MNHEY, CDR2 SVGEGT. The CDR3 coding sequence is TGTGCCAGCACCGAGGCGGGCGGCGCGAACACCGGGGAGCTGTGTTTT. Translation gives CASTEAGGANTGELCF.

This clonotype was counted many times. One junction end disagrees with the germline gene, perhaps due to a read error. This chain links TRBV6-2 or TRBV6-3 with TRBJ1-5; the D is unclear. CDR1 and CDR2 (germline): MNHEY, SVGEGT. The CDR3 has 15 amino acids. CDR3 loop: CASSPQWADNLPQHF. CDR3 coding DNA: TGTGCCAGCAGTCCGCAGTGGGCCGACAATCTGCCCCAGCATTTT.

This clonotype was counted many times. V gene TRBV20-1 combines with J gene TRBJ2-7, with D perhaps matching TRBD2 (6 bases). This CDR3 is built from 13 residues. The germline V gene has CDR1 DFQATT and CDR2 SNEGSKA (reference sequence). Trimming took off 3 bases at V and 1 base at J, with 10 bases between the two ends. The DNA for the CDR3 is TGCAGTGCTAGCCTCCGGGGGTCCTACGAGCAGTACTTC. It is translated as CSASLRGSYEQYF.

This clonotype has only a few counts. The V and J genes are TRBV7-2 and TRBJ1-5; D call uncertain. V shed 4 bases and J shed 4 bases, with 14 bases lying between them. This CDR3 comprises 15 residues. CDR1 is SGHTA and CDR2 is FQGNSA in the germline V gene. The CDR3 loop is CASSSSAVGNQPQHF. The CDR3 DNA is TGTGCCAGCAGCTCCTCGGCAGTGGGGAATCAGCCCCAGCATTTT.

In its sample, this clonotype was seen many times. The rearrangement links TRBV2 to TRBJ2-2, with a weak D call TRBD1 (6 bases). V dropped 7 bases and J dropped 6 bases, with 15 bases sitting between them. Germline loops: CDR1 SNHLY, CDR2 FYNNEI. This CDR3 has 14 residues. CDR3 coding DNA: TGTGCCAGCACCCCACGGACAGTGTCCGGGGAGCTGTTTTTT. Residues: CASTPRTVSGELFF.